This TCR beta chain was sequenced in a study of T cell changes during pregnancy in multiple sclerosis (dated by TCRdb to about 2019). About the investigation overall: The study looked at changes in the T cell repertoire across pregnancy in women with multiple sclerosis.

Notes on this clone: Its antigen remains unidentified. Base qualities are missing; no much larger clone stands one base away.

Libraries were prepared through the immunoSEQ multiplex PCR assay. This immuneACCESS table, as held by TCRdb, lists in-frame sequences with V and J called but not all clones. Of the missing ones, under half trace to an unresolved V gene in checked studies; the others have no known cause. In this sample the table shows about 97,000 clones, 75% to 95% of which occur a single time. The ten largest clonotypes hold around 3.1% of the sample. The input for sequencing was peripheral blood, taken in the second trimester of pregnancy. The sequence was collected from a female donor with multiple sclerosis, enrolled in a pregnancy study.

The sequenced DNA: TGTGCCAGCAGCTTATCGCCGGCGACAGGGGACTCCTACGAGCAGTACTTC. Translated, this gives CASSLSPATGDSYEQYF. This sequence uses TRBV5-4 and TRBJ2-7, with 8 junctional bases fitting TRBD1. V is pruned by 2 bases and J by 0 bases, leaving 10 bases of the junction without a gene match. The CDR3 runs 17 amino acids, cysteine and phenylalanine included. The sequence is cut down to CDR3 DNA, 51 bases in frame from base 1. Sequences SGHNT (CDR1) and YYREEE (CDR2) are obtained from the germline V gene (reference sequence).